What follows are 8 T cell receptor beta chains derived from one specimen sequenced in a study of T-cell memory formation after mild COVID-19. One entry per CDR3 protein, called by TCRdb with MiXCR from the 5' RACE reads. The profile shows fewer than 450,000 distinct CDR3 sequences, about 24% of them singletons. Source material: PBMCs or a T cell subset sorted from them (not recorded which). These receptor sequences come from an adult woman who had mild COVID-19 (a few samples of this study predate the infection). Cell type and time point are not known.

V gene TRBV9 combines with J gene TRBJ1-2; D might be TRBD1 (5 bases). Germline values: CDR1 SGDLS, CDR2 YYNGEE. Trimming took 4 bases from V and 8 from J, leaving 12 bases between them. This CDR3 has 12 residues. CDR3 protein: CASSPERGGYTF. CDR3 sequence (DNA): TGTGCCAGCAGCCCAGAGCGGGGCGGCTACACCTTC.

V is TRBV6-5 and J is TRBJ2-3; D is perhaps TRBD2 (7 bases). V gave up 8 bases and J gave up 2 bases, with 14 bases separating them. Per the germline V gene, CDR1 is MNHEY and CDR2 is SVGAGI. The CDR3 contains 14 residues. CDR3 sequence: CASLGGGPTDTQYF. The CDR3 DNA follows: TGTGCCAGCTTGGGGGGGGGCCCCACAGATACGCAGTATTTT.

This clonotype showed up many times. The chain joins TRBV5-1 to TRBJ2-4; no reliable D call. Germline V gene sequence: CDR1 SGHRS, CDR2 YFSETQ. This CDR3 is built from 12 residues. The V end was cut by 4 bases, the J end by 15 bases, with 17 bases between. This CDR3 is CASSPEVGGSYF. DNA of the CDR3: TGCGCCAGCAGCCCAGAGGTCGGTGGTTCGTACTTC.

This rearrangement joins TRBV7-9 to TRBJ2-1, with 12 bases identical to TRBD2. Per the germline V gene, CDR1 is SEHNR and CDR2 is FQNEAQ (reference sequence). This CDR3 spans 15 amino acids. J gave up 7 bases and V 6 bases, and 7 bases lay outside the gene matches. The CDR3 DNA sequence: TGTGCCAGCAGGTTACTAGCGGGGGGCGTGAATGAGCAGTTCTTC. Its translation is CASRLLAGGVNEQFF.

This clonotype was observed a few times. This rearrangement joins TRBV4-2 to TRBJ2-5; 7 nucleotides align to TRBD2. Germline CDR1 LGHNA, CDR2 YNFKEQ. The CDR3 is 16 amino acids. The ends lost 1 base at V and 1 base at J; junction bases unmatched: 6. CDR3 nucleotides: TGTGCCAGCAGCCAAGGGGCTAGCGGTTCCCAAGAGACCCAGTACTTC. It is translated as CASSQGASGSQETQYF.

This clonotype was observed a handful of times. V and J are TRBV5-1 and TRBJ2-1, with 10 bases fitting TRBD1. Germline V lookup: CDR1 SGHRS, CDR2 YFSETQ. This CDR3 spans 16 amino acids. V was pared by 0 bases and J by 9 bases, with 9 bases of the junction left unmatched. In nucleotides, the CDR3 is TGCGCCAGCAGCTTGGCCGGGACAGGGGTTGGGAGTGAGCAGTTCTTC. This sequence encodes CASSLAGTGVGSEQFF.

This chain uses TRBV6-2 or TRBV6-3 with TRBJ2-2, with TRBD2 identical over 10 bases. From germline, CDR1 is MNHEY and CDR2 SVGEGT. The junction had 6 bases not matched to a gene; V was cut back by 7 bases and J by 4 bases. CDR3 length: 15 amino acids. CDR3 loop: CASTSSGSPTGELFF. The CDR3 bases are TGTGCCAGCACCTCTAGCGGGAGTCCCACCGGGGAGCTGTTTTTT.

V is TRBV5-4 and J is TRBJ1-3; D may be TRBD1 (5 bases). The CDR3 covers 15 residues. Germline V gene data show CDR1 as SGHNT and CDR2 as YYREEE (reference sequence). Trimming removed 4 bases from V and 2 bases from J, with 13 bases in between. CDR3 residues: CASSPPGGTGNTIYF. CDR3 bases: TGTGCCAGCAGCCCGCCGGGGGGGACTGGAAACACCATATATTTT.